This T cell receptor beta chain stems from a study of T-cell memory formation after mild COVID-19 (TCRdb year 2021). As for the study more broadly: TCR sequence clusters from the two donors were largely donor specific. In a couple of donors, T-cell clones that expanded and contracted after mild COVID-19 were followed by sequencing TCRalpha and TCRbeta repertoires longitudinally. The cohort was made up of two young adult volunteers, one female and one male, who were previously healthy.

TCRdb lists the instrument as Illumina NovaSeq 6000. Using 5'RACE with constant-segment primers, TCRalpha and TCRbeta cDNA libraries were constructed, with sample barcodes and unique molecular identifiers added in the process. Trizol reagent was used to extract RNA from every sample. Libraries were amplified in two PCR steps, with a second sample barcode and Illumina TruSeq adapters added in the second step. Sequencing of the libraries was done on an Illumina NovaSeq, producing 2 x 150 bp paired-end reads. Per the authors' processing: Demultiplexing of reads and collapsing into UMI-guided consensus sequences were performed with migec v1.2.7. With mixcr v2.1.11, UMI consensuses were aligned to TRA and TRB V and J templates and assembled into clonotypes. Clonotypes were classified as expanded or contracted when called significant by both edgeR and NoisET, with noise models trained on biological replicates. edgeR calls used a false discovery rate-adjusted p below 0.01 and a log2 fold-change threshold of 1. As an exploratory analysis of dynamics, max-normalized trajectories of the 1000 most abundant clonotypes were examined with PCA combined with hierarchical clustering. Separately sequenced CD4+ and CD8+ repertoires were used to assign a CD4 or CD8 phenotype to each responding clone. TCRdb reanalyzed the raw reads on its own, using fastp at Q25 for trimming and MiXCR for clone calling, and kept in-frame beta chains. Rows with a matching CDR3 protein are joined into one entry that keeps the most common DNA and genes. Here the V and J calls rest on TCRdb's processing, not on the authors' analysis. This sample is represented by 250,000 to 350,000 distinct CDR3 sequences; roughly a fifth of them were singletons. The top ten clones comprise 20% to 25% of the sample.

The CDR3 holds 14 amino acids from the cysteine to the phenylalanine. The sequence is cut down to CDR3 DNA, 42 bases in frame from base 1. The germline V gene specifies SNHLY as CDR1 and FYNNEI as CDR2. After removal of 6 bases from V and 6 bases from J, the junction retains 7 bases not matched to a gene. This clonotype was seen a handful of times. What this receptor recognizes is not known. No clone much larger than this one lies a single base away; base qualities are absent. Ficoll-Paque density gradient centrifugation was used to isolate PBMCs. The research as a whole found: The study covered only a couple of mild cases, and larger cohorts including severe cases with pre-infection samples were considered necessary. Contracting CD4+ clones were found mainly in CM and EM memory subsets, while CD8+ clones were enriched in EMRA. Balanced CD4/CD8 phenotypes were observed for clones contracting from day 15 to 85, whereas a bias towards CD4+ was observed for a second wave of clones expanding from day 15 to 37. The second-wave clones that peaked on day 37 were not confirmed to be SARS-CoV-2 specific. Some responding clones were detected in pre-infection memory, which suggested that pre-existing cross-reactive memory T cells had joined the SARS-CoV-2 response.

This clonotype was obtained from a man between 18 and 35 years old who had mild COVID-19 (a few samples of this study predate the infection). The sample titles of this study are shuffled in the database, so cell type and time point are left out; the donor was told from shared clones. Sequencing was performed on PBMCs or a T cell subset sorted from them (not recorded which). This sequence uses TRBV2 and TRBJ2-1, with TRBD1 matching 8 junction bases. The CDR3: CASRVGTGLNEQFF. The nucleotide sequence reads TGTGCCAGCAGGGTCGGGACAGGCCTCAATGAGCAGTTCTTC.